This T cell receptor beta chain was found in a study of human T cells and chemical hapten exposure. Study-wide context: Patch testing was performed with 0.01% DPC on the upper back, with reading at 6 days.

This CDR3 region has 14 residues. V lost 4 bases and J lost 6, with 16 bases in between. CDR1 is SGHAT, CDR2 FQNNGV, per germline. TCRdb ran MiXCR on the RACE reads and lists one entry per CDR3 protein. The sample has about 84,000 distinct CDR3 sequences, 10% seen once. Noted time point: patch test 2, 6 weeks after DPC sensitization. Treatment noted: therapeutic diphenylcyclopropenone sensitization with weekly scalp DPC. This clonotype was seen only a few times. The specimen comprised whole blood, sampled in connection with sensitization to the hapten diphenylcyclopropenone (DPC). This TCR was recovered from a woman aged 45-65 years with alopecia areata. Some clones in this sample may be carry-over from other donors' samples. The chain combines TRBV11-2 with TRBJ2-7, with D possibly being TRBD1 or TRBD2 (5 bases each). DNA for the CDR3: TGTGCCAGCAGCTCGACGTCGGGACGGCTCGAGCAGTACTTC. It specifies CASSSTSGRLEQYF.